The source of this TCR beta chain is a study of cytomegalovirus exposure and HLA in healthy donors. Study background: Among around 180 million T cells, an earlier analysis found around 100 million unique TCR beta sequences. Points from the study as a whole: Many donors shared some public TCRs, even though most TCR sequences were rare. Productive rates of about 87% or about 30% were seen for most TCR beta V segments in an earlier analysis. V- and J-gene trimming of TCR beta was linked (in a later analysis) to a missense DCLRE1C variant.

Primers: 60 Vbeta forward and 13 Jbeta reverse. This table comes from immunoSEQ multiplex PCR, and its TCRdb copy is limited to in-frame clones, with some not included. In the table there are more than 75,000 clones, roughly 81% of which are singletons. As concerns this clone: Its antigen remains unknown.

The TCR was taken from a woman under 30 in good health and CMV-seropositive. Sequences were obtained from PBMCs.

CDR3 residues: CASRWGQLNTEAFF. CDR3 sequence (DNA): TGTGCCAGCAGATGGGGACAGCTGAACACTGAAGCTTTCTTT. The chain carries TRBV5-6 and TRBJ1-1, with 7 bases identical to TRBD1. Germline trimming cut 5 bases from V and 0 bases from J; bases unmatched to any gene: 4. The germline V gene encodes CDR1 SGHDT and CDR2 YYEEEE. The CDR3 has 14 residues.